This T cell receptor (beta chain) was sequenced in a study of T cells in Graves' hyperthyroidism and ophthalmopathy. General study findings and limits: From stable hyperthyroidism, ophthalmopathy was separated by a 13 V-J model. Most thyroid-expanded clonotypes above 0.001 were also found in blood.

As to this clonotype: Antigen: not known.

On the basis of clinical symptoms, serum thyroxine and TRAb, thyroid ultrasound and orbital computed tomography, diagnoses were made. PBMCs were obtained from roughly 10 ml fresh peripheral blood. There are 13 residues in the CDR3. Germline lookup yields CDR1 SGDLS and CDR2 YYNGEE. Between the trimmed V and J ends, which lost 3 bases and 7 bases, there was a span of 14 bases. Researchers amplified the TCR beta CDR3 regions from RNA transcripts. HTBI primers were the set used in a first-round RT-PCR of the TCR CDR3. TCRdb independently ran MiXCR on the multiplex PCR reads; one entry per CDR3 protein. The data show about 270,000 distinct CDR3 sequences, with over 20% seen just once and around 65% held by the top ten.

Sequencing was carried out using blood. This rearrangement joins TRBV9 to TRBJ2-7; D perhaps matches TRBD1 (5 bases). The TCR comes from a man younger than 45 with Graves' ophthalmopathy. The CDR3 sequence: CASSAQDSREQYF. The CDR3 coding sequence is TGTGCCAGCAGCGCCCAAGACAGCCGGGAGCAGTACTTC. Filled out from reference TRBV9 and TRBJ2-7, the complete variable domain reads DSGVTQTPKHLITATGQRVTLRCSPRSGDLSVYWYQQSLDQGLQFLIQYYNGEERAKGNILERFSAQQFPDLHSELNLSSLELGDSALYFCASSAQDSREQYFGPGTRLTVT.